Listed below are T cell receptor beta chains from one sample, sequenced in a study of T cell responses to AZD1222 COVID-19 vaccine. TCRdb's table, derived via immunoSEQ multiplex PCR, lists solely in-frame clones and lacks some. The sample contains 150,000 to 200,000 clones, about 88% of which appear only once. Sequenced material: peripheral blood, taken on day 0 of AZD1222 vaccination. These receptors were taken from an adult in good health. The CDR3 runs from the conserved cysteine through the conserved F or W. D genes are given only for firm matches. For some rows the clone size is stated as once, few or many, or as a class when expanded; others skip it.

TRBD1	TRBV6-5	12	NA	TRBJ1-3	CASTKDRYLIYF	TGTGCCAGCACCAAGGACAGGTACCTCATATATTTT
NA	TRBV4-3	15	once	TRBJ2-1	CASSQELATRGEQFF	TGCGCCAGCAGCCAAGAACTAGCAACTCGCGGTGAGCAGTTCTTC
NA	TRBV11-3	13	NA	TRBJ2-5	CASSPRDQETQYF	TGTGCCAGCAGCCCCAGAGATCAAGAGACCCAGTACTTC
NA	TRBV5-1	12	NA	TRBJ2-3	CASSLSTDTQYF	TGCGCCAGCAGCCTGAGCACAGATACGCAGTATTTT
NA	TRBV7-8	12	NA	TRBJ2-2	CASSRPPGELFF	TGTGCCAGCAGCAGACCCCCCGGGGAGCTGTTTTTT
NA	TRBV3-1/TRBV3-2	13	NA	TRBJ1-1	CASSQDTRTEAFF	TGTGCCAGCAGCCAAGATACCAGGACCGAAGCTTTCTTT
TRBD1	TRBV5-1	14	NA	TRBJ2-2	CASKDRGSTGELFF	TGCGCCAGCAAAGACAGGGGATCCACCGGGGAGCTGTTTTTT
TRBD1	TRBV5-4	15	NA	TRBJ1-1	CASTPGPGTGTEAFF	TGTGCCAGCACCCCTGGTCCCGGGACAGGGACTGAAGCTTTCTTT
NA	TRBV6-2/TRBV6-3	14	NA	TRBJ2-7	CASSYRLEGYEQYF	TGTGCCAGCAGTTACAGGCTAGAGGGGTACGAGCAGTACTTC
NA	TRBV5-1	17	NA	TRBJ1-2	CASSSETGRDYNYGYTF	TGCGCCAGCAGCTCGGAGACAGGACGAGATTATAACTATGGCTACACCTTC
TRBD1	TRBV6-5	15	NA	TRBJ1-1	CASSRGSQGGTEAFF	TGTGCCAGCAGTCGCGGATCTCAGGGGGGCACTGAAGCTTTCTTT
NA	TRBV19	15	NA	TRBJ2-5	CASRPDGLGRETQYF	TGTGCCAGTAGGCCAGATGGGCTTGGCCGAGAGACCCAGTACTTC
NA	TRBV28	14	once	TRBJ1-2	CASSLSKSLYGYTF	TGTGCCAGCAGTTTATCAAAATCCCTCTATGGCTACACCTTC
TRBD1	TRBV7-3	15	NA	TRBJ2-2	CASSLRGGRTGELFF	TGTGCCAGCAGCTTAAGAGGGGGCAGGACCGGGGAGCTGTTTTTT
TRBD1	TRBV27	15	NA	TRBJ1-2	CASSLSTGGYYGYTF	TGTGCCAGCAGTCTTTCGACAGGGGGCTACTATGGCTACACCTTC
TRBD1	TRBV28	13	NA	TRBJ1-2	CASSRDRVYGYTF	TGTGCCAGCAGCCGGGACAGAGTCTATGGCTACACCTTC
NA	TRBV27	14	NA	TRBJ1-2	CASSPQRMDAGYTF	TGTGCCAGCAGTCCCCAAAGGATGGACGCGGGCTACACCTTC
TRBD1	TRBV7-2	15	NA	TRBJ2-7	CASSDRDSPGDEQYF	TGTGCCAGCAGCGACCGGGACAGCCCTGGGGACGAGCAGTACTTC
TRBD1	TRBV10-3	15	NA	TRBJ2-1	CAIRGDRGSYNEQFF	TGTGCCATCAGAGGTGACAGGGGTTCCTACAATGAGCAGTTCTTC
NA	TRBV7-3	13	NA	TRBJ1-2	CASSLNLVYGYTF	TGTGCCAGCAGCTTAAATCTAGTCTATGGCTACACCTTC
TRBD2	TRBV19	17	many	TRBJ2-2	CASSILIRRRGAGELFF	TGTGCCAGTAGTATTTTAATTCGACGGCGGGGGGCCGGGGAGCTGTTTTTT
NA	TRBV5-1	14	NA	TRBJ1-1	CASSPGGMNTEAFF	TGCGCCAGCAGCCCTGGGGGGATGAACACTGAAGCTTTCTTT
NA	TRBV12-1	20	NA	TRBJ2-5	CASSFCSRVSGGRFKETQYF	TGTGCCAGCAGCTTTTGTTCTCGGGTTAGCGGGGGCCGCTTCAAAGAGACCCAGTACTTC